This TCR beta chain comes out of a study of blood T cell repertoires in COVID-19. Study information: COVID-19 samples from acute and convalescent phases originated in the United States, Italy and Spain.

V was trimmed by 0 bases and J by 3 bases, leaving 11 bases between them. CDR3 length: 15 amino acids. The germline V gene encodes CDR1 LGHDT and CDR2 YNNKEL (reference sequence). The data were produced by immunoSEQ multiplex PCR, yet TCRdb's version contains in-frame clones alone and is incomplete. The table has about 220,000 clones, 80% seen once; the top ten hold 10% to 15%. The clonotype originates from a human donor in a cohort sampled during active COVID-19. V and J are TRBV3-1 (or the pseudogene TRBV3-2) and TRBJ1-2; D is uncertain. Sequencing was done on a sample of peripheral blood. CDR3 DNA sequence: TGTGCCAGCAGCCAAGATCCTAGCAGTTACTATGGCTACACCTTC. This codes for CASSQDPSSYYGYTF.